Listed below are T cell receptor beta chains from one sample, sequenced in a study of beta chain features in type 1 diabetes. The repertoire was sequenced with immunoSEQ multiplex PCR; TCRdb's copy has only in-frame clones and lacks some. This sample has about 900,000 clones; under 20% occur once, and the top ten carry 0.023%. The sequenced sample consisted of naive CD4+ T cells from blood. The source of these receptors is a woman aged 18-29 years in good health. CDR3s include the opening cysteine and the closing phenylalanine or tryptophan. The D gene is left open where the match is weak. Clone size is given for some rows only: seen once, a few or many times, or a class if the clone is expanded.

j_gene,len,abundance,v_gene,d_gene,CDR3nt,CDR3aa
TRBJ1-2,14,NA,TRBV7-2,NA,TGTGCCAGCAGCTTAAGAGGGAGGCAAAATGGCTACACCTTC,CASSLRGRQNGYTF
TRBJ1-1,12,NA,TRBV28,NA,TGTGCCAGCAGCCGGGGGGAAACTGAAGCTTTCTTT,CASSRGETEAFF
TRBJ1-2,13,few,TRBV6-6,NA,TGTGCCAGCACCCTATGGGGTAACTATGGCTACACCTTC,CASTLWGNYGYTF
TRBJ2-2,13,few,TRBV25-1,NA,TGTGCCAGCAGTGACCCTCGTCCCGGGGAGCTGTTTTTT,CASSDPRPGELFF
TRBJ2-1,21,few,TRBV7-7,NA,TGTGCTAGCAGCTTAGGAGGTAACGGGCCGCGGTTGTGGGTCGGTACCAATGAGCAGTTCTTC,CASSLGGNGPRLWVGTNEQFF
TRBJ2-1,15,once,TRBV7-9,TRBD2,TGTGCCAGCAGCTCCAGCGGGGGGGGATACAATGAGCAGTTCTTC,CASSSSGGGYNEQFF
TRBJ2-1,16,NA,TRBV7-9,NA,TGTGCCAGCAGCCTCCCATCTAGCCGTGTAGTGGGAGTGCAGTTCTTC,CASSLPSSRVVGVQFF
TRBJ2-3,15,few,TRBV29-1,NA,TGCAGCGCCCGCCGGGGACTTCGGAGCACAGATACGCAGTATTTT,CSARRGLRSTDTQYF
TRBJ1-1,16,NA,TRBV7-8,NA,TGTGCCAGCAGCCCCAGGGGCCCCCTGGAAGTCACTGAAGCTTTCTTT,CASSPRGPLEVTEAFF
TRBJ2-7,12,NA,TRBV6-1,NA,TGTGCCAGCAGGGGGGCGTCCTACGAGCAGTACTTC,CASRGASYEQYF
TRBJ2-1,14,NA,TRBV10-3,NA,TGTGCCATCAGGGACTTCGGATACTACAATGAGCAGTTCTTC,CAIRDFGYYNEQFF
TRBJ1-6,13,NA,TRBV2,NA,TGTGCCAGCACGCGAAACACGAATTCACCCCTCCACTTT,CASTRNTNSPLHF
TRBJ1-1,16,NA,TRBV29-1,NA,TGCAGCGTTGAAGATAGGACCTGGGGTCAGGACACTGAAGCTTTCTTT,CSVEDRTWGQDTEAFF
TRBJ2-7,14,few,TRBV29-1,TRBD1,TGCAGCGTCAGGCGGGACAGGGGCATCAACGAGCAGTACTTC,CSVRRDRGINEQYF
TRBJ2-2,19,few,TRBV7-3,TRBD2,TGTGCCAGCAGCTTAAGCTCTTGCGGGACTAGCGGGATCTCCGGGGAGCTGTTTTTT,CASSLSSCGTSGISGELFF
TRBJ2-7,14,few,TRBV27,TRBD1,TGTGCCAGCAGTCCGGGACAGGGGGCATCCGAGCAGTACTTC,CASSPGQGASEQYF
TRBJ1-2,14,few,TRBV6-6,TRBD1,TGTGCCAGCAGTGACCGACAGGGGAACTATGGCTACACCTTC,CASSDRQGNYGYTF
TRBJ1-2,14,NA,TRBV15,NA,TGTGCCACCAGCACCTCGGGGACATCCCGTGGCTACACCTTC,CATSTSGTSRGYTF
TRBJ2-1,12,NA,TRBV10-3,NA,TGTGCCATCAGTGAGTCTGGCGTCGAGCAGTTCTTC,CAISESGVEQFF
TRBJ1-1,16,NA,TRBV5-1,NA,TGCGCCAGCAGCTTGGCAACAGATGGAATGAACACTGAAGCTTTCTTT,CASSLATDGMNTEAFF
TRBJ2-1,16,few,TRBV7-3,TRBD1,TGTGCCAGCAGCTCCGGGACAGGGGAGAGGCACAATGAGCAGTTCTTC,CASSSGTGERHNEQFF
TRBJ2-2,17,few,TRBV5-6,TRBD1,TGTGCCAGCAGCTTACCGGGACAGGCGAGGAACACCGGGGAGCTGTTTTTT,CASSLPGQARNTGELFF
TRBJ2-1,19,NA,TRBV7-2,TRBD2,TGTGCCAGCAGCTTACGAGGACTAGCGGGAGTGGGTCTCTACAATGAGCAGTTCTTC,CASSLRGLAGVGLYNEQFF
TRBJ2-2,16,few,TRBV5-6,TRBD2,TGTGCCAGCAGCCTACTAGCGGGAGGGCCGGTCGGGGAGCTGTTTTTT,CASSLLAGGPVGELFF
TRBJ2-7,16,NA,TRBV15,NA,TGTGCCACCAGCAGAGATAGTCGGGTTAGCTCCTACGAGCAGTACTTC,CATSRDSRVSSYEQYF
TRBJ1-1,15,few,TRBV9,NA,TGTGCCAGCAGCGTAGGGGTCTCTGGATACACTGAAGCTTTCTTT,CASSVGVSGYTEAFF
TRBJ2-1,15,few,TRBV5-1,TRBD1,TGCGCCAGCGTAGAGGACAGGCCCCTCTACAATGAGCAGTTCTTC,CASVEDRPLYNEQFF
TRBJ1-1,14,few,TRBV10-3,NA,TGTGCCATCAGTGAAACGGATTCGGGCTCTGAAGCTTTCTTT,CAISETDSGSEAFF
TRBJ2-6,15,few,TRBV28,NA,TGTGCCAGCGTGAGGTTGGGGTCTGGGGCCAACGTCCTGACTTTC,CASVRLGSGANVLTF